This T cell receptor (beta chain) stems from a study of blood T cells in healthy people across ages. Whole-study results and caveats: PBMCs that were unsorted prevented a conclusive naive versus antigen-experienced comparison.

About this clonotype itself: Antigen: not known.

V dropped 11 bases and J dropped 4; count of bases not matched to a gene: 8. Germline CDR1 and CDR2: ENHRY and SYGVKD. The CDR3 sequence is 14 residues long. The use of a sample-barcoded 5' primer and a J-beta primer mix characterized a second PCR of roughly 7 to 12 cycles. Each CDR3 protein gets one entry after TCRdb re-called the 5' RACE reads with MiXCR. The sample holds some 1.4 million distinct CDR3 sequences, 40% to 50% seen once. The source of this sequence is a woman under 30 in good health. Source material: blood. The chain recombines TRBV10-3 with TRBJ2-2, with 9 bases that match TRBD2. Written as DNA, the CDR3 is TGTGCCTCCCTAGCGGGACTCGCCACCGGGGAGCTGTTTTTT. Translated, it gives CASLAGLATGELFF.